This T cell receptor (beta chain) was identified in a study of PD-L1 blockade in urothelial cancer (TCRdb year 2017). Regarding the complete study: Therapy was started at some point between 2013 and 2015 for all patients, and atezolizumab 1,200 mg was administered intravenously every 3 weeks. In the same patients who had TCR sequencing, pretreatment tumors also underwent whole exome sequencing and RNA sequencing. Twenty-five of 29 patients were identified as males with urothelial cancer of bladder origin, and a prior smoking history was reported by 18 of 29 patients. Twenty-nine patients had pretreatment blood TCR-seq, around 24 had at least one posttreatment blood collection, and around 24 had tumor TCR-seq. Pretreatment tumor samples, along with matched peripheral blood serially collected before and after atezolizumab treatment, were subjected to TCR sequencing. Blood samples gave a median of approximately 150,000 T cells and 82,636 unique TCRs, with a median clonality of roughly 0.081. An ECOG performance status of 0 or 1 was recorded for the patients, and 0 to 3 prior chemotherapy regimens had been received by the patients. Progression-free survival longer than 6 months counted as durable clinical benefit, and TCR features were additionally tested against both progression-free and overall survival. The study was an exploratory multi-omic analysis of somatic, immune and clinical correlates of response to PD-L1 blockade with atezolizumab in urothelial cancer. About 10 patients achieved durable clinical benefit and about 19 did not. Blood samples were analyzed at 3 weeks after treatment start (second dose) and at 6 weeks after treatment start.

Reading the label with the study, this specimen's time point is: peripheral blood 6 weeks after treatment start. The cohort comprised fewer than 35 patients with locally advanced or metastatic urothelial carcinoma treated at Memorial Sloan Kettering on a trial protocol. Peripheral blood mononuclear cells were collected pretreatment and during treatment, with between 1 and 8 total time points per patient. The Qiagen DNeasy Blood extraction kit was used to purify genomic DNA from total PBMCs and tumor samples. PBMCs were collected pretreatment and during treatment and were isolated and stored as previously described. Synthetic TCR analog templates were spiked into each PCR so that absolute template abundance could be estimated from read counts. The immunoSEQ assay was used to amplify TCRbeta CDR3 regions from genomic DNA with bias-controlled V and J gene primers. Sequencing of rearranged TCRbeta segments was done at approximately 20X coverage. The published analysis was carried out like this. Sequencing errors were corrected by clustering and CDR3s were annotated against IMGT to assign V, D and J genes. Out-of-frame and stop-codon sequences were excluded, and only productive TCRbeta rearrangements were used in downstream analyses. To compute clonality, Shannon entropy was normalized by the log of the number of unique productive sequences and then subtracted from one. Clones differing between time points or between blood and tumor were identified using Fisher's exact test with Benjamini-Hochberg correction, with an adjusted p below 0.01 applied as the threshold. TCRdb stores this immuneACCESS table with in-frame sequences only. Part of the clones is absent; in the studies checked, under half of the shortfall reflects unresolved V genes, and no reason is known for the rest. The V and J calls and clone size were taken over from that table, and D and trimming were inferred from the DNA. The sample has around 40,000 clones on record, 70% to 90% of them singletons. The ten largest clones capture 24% of the sample.

On this clone itself: The target of this receptor is not known. Per-base quality was not reported, and no clone a single base away is much larger than it.

On the study overall, not on this receptor specifically: Greater expansion of tumor-associated TCR clones in peripheral blood 3 weeks after the start of treatment was observed in patients with durable benefit (n of about 21, p = 0.022). A pretreatment peripheral blood TCR clonality below the median was linked to improved progression-free and overall survival. Because of the small sample size (n ≈ 30) and the many exploratory analyses performed, the results are intended to be regarded as hypothesis-generating.

Trimming takes 4 bases off V and 5 bases off J; junction bases not matched to a gene: 10. Sequences MNHEY (CDR1) and SMNVEV (CDR2) are obtained from the germline V gene (reference sequence). The CDR3 numbers 15 residues from cysteine through phenylalanine. CDR3 DNA is the only sequence kept; it has 45 bases, read in frame from the first base. Material: PBMCs, obtained around atezolizumab (anti-PD-L1) treatment. The clonotype comes from a man between 60 and 75 years old with urothelial cancer. The rearrangement combines TRBV27 with TRBJ1-1, and TRBD1 aligns with 7 junction nucleotides. CDR3 loop: CASSSGGLYYTEAFF. The base sequence is TGTGCCAGCAGTTCAGGGGGGTTATATTATACTGAAGCTTTCTTT.